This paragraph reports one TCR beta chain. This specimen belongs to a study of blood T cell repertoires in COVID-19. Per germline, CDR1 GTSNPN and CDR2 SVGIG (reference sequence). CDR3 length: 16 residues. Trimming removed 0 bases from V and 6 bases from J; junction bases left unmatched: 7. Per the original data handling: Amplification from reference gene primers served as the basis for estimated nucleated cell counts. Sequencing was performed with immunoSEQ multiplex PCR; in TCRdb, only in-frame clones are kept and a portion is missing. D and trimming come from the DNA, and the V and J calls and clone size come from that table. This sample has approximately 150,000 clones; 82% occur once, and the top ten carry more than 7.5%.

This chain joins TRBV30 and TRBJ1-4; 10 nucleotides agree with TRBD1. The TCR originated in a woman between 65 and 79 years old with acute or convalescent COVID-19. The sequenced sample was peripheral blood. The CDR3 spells CAWSVIPGTGDEKLFF. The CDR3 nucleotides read TGTGCCTGGAGTGTAATCCCCGGGACAGGGGATGAAAAACTGTTTTTT.